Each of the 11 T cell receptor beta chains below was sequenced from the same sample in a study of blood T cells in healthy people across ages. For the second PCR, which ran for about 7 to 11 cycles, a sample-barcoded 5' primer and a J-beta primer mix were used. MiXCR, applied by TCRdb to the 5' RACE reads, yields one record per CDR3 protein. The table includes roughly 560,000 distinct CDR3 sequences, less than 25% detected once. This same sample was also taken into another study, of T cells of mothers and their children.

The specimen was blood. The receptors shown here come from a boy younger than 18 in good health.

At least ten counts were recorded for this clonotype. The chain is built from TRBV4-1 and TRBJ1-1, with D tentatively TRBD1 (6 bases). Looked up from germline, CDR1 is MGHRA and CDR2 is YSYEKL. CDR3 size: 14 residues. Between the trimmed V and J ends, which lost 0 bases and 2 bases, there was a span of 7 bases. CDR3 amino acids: CASSQDRGNTEAFF. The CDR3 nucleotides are TGCGCCAGCAGCCAAGACAGGGGCAACACTGAAGCTTTCTTT.

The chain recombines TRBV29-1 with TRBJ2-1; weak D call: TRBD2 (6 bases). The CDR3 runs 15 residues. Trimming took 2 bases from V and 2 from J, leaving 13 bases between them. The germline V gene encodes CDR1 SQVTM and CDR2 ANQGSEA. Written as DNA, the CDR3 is TGCAGCGTTGAACCGGGACTGAGGACCTACAATGAGCAGTTCTTC. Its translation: CSVEPGLRTYNEQFF.

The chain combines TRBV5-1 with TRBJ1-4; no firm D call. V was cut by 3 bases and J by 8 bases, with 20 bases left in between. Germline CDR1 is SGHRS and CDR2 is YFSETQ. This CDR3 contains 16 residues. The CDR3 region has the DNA TGCGCCAGCAGCTCTCGTAGGAACGTTGGAGAGGAAAAACTGTTTTTT. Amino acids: CASSSRRNVGEEKLFF.

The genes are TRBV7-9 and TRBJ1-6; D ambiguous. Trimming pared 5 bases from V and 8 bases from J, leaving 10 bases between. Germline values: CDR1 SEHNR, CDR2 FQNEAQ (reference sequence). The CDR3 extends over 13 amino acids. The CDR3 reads CASSPNSDSPLHF. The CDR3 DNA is TGTGCCAGCAGCCCCAATTCCGATTCACCCCTCCACTTT.

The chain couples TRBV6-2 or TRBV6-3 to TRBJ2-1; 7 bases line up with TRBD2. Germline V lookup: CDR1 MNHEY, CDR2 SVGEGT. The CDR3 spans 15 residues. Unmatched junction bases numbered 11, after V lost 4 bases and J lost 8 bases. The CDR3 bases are TGTGCCAGCAGTTCTGGCGGGAGATTCATAGATGAGCAGTTCTTC. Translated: CASSSGGRFIDEQFF.

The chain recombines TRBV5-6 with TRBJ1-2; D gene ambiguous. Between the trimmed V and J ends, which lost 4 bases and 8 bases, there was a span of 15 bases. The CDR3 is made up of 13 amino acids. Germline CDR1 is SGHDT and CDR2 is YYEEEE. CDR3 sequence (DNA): TGTGCCAGCAGCCCCGGAGACCGGCACGGCTACACCTTC. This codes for CASSPGDRHGYTF.

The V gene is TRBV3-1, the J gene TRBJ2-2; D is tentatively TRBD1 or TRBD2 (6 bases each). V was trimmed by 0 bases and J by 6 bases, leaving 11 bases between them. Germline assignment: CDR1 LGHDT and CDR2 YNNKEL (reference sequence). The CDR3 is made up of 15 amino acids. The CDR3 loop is CASSQEVGGPGELFF. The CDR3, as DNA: TGTGCCAGCAGCCAAGAGGTCGGGGGCCCCGGGGAGCTGTTTTTT.

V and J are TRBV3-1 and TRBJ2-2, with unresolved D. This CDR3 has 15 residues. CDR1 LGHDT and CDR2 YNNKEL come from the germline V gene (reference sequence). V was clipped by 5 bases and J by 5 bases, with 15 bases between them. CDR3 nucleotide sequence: TGTGCCAGCAGCTTGTCCAACAGAGGAACCGGGGAGCTGTTTTTT. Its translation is CASSLSNRGTGELFF.

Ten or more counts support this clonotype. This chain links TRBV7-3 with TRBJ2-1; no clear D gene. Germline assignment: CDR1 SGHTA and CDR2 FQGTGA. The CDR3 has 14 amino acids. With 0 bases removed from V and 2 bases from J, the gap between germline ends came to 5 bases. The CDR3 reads CASSLTPTYNEQFF. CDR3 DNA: TGTGCCAGCAGCTTAACTCCTACCTACAATGAGCAGTTCTTC.

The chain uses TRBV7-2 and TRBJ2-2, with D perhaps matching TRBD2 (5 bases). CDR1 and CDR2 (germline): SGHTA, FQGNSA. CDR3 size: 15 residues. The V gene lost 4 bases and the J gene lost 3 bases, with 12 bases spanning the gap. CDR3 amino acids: CASSSVGIDTGELFF. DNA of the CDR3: TGTGCCAGCAGCTCCGTCGGGATTGACACCGGGGAGCTGTTTTTT. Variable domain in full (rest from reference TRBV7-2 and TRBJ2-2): GAGVSQSPSNKVTEKGKDVELRCDPISGHTALYWYRQSLGQGLEFLIYFQGNSAPDKSGLPSDRFSAERTGGSVSTLTIQRTQQEDSAVYLCASSSVGIDTGELFFGEGSRLTVL.

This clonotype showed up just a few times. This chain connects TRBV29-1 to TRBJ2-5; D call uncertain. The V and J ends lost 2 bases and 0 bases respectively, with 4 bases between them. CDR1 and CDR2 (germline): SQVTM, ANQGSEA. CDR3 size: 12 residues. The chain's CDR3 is CSVETNQETQYF. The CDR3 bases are TGCAGCGTTGAAACTAACCAAGAGACCCAGTACTTC.